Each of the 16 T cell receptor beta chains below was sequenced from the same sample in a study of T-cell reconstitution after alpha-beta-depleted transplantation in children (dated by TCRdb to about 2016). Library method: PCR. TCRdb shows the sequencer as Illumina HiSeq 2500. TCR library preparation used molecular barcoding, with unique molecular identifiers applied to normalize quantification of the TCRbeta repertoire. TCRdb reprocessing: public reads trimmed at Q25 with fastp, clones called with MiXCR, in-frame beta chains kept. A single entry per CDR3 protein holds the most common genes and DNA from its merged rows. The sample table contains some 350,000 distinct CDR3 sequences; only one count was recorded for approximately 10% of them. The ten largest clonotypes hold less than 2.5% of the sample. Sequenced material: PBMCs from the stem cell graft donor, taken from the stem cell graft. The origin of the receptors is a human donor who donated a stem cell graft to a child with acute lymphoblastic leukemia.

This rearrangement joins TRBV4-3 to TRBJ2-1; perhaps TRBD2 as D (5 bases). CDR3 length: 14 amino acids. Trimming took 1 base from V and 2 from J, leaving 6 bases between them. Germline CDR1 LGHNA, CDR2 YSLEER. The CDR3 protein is CASSQAEAYNEQFF. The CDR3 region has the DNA TGCGCCAGCAGCCAAGCGGAGGCCTACAATGAGCAGTTCTTC.

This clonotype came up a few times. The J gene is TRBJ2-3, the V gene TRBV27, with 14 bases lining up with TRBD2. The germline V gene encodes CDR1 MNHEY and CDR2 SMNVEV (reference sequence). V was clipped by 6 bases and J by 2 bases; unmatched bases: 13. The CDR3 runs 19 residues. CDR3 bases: TGTGCCAGCAGGCGACCGGGACTAGCGGGAGTTGGGACCACAGATACGCAGTATTTT. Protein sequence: CASRRPGLAGVGTTDTQYF.

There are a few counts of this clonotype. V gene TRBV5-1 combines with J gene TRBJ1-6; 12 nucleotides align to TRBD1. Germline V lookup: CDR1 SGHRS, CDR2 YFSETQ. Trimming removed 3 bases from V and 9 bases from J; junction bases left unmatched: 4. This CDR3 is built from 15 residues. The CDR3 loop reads CASSSRDRGLSPLHF. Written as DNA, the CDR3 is TGCGCCAGCAGCTCCCGGGACAGGGGGCTTTCACCCCTCCACTTT.

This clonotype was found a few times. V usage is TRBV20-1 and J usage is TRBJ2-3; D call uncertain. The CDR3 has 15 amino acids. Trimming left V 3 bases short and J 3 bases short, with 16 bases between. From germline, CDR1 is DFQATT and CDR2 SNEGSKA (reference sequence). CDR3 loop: CSASEASFITDTQYF. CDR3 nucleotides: TGCAGTGCTAGTGAAGCTAGTTTTATTACAGATACGCAGTATTTT.

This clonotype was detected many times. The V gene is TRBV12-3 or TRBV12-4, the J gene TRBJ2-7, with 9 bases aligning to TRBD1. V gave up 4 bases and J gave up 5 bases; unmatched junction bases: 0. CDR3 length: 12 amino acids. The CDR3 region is CASSWTGDEQYF. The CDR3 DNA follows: TGTGCCAGCAGTTGGACAGGGGACGAGCAGTACTTC.

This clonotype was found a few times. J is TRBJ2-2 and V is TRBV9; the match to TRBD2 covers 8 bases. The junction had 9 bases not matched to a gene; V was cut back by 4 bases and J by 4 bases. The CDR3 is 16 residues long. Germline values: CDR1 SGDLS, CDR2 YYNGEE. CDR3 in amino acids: CASSPRGLDFTGELFF. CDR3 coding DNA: TGTGCCAGCAGCCCAAGGGGACTAGACTTCACCGGGGAGCTGTTTTTT.

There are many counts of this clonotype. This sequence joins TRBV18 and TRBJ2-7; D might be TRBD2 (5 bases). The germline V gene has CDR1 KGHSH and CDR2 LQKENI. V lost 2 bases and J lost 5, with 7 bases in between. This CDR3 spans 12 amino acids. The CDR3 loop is CASSPVGDEQYF. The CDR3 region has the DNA TGTGCCAGCTCACCAGTCGGGGACGAGCAGTACTTC. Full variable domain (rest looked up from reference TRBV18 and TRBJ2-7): NAGVMQNPRHLVRRRGQEARLRCSPMKGHSHVYWYRQLPEEGLKFMVYLQKENIIDESGMPKERFSAEFPKEGPSILRIQQVVRGDSAAYFCASSPVGDEQYFGPGTRLTVT.

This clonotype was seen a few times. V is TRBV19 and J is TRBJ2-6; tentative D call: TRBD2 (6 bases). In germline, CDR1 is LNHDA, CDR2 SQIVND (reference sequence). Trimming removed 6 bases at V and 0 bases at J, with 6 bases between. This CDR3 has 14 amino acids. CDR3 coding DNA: TGTGCCAGTAGGGAGGGCTCTGGGGCCAACGTCCTGACTTTC. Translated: CASREGSGANVLTF.

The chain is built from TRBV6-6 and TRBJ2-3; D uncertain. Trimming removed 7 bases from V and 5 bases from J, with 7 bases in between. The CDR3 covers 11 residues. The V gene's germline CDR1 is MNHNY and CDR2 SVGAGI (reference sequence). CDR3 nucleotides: TGTGCCAGCAAGGTGGGAGATACGCAGTATTTT. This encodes CASKVGDTQYF.

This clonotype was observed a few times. CDR3 DNA sequence: TGCAGCGTTGAAGATTTCACCCTCGGGGGTCGCGGAAATGAAGCTTTCTTT. Amino acid sequence: CSVEDFTLGGRGNEAFF. The V and J genes are TRBV29-1 and TRBJ1-1; a weak D match, TRBD1 (5 bases). V lost 0 bases and J lost 7, with 24 bases in between. Per germline, CDR1 SQVTM and CDR2 ANQGSEA. The CDR3 spans 17 residues.

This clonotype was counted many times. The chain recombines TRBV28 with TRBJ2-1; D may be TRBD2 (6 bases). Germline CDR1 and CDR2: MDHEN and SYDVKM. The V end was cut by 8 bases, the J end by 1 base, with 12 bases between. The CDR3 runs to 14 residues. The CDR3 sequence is CASHSGSSYNEQFF. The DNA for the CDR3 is TGTGCCAGCCACTCCGGGAGTTCCTACAATGAGCAGTTCTTC.

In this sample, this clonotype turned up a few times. In nucleotides, the CDR3 is TGTGCCAGCAGCACTTGGATGTACACTGAAGCTTTCTTT. Translation gives CASSTWMYTEAFF. This chain joins TRBV7-3 and TRBJ1-1; D call uncertain. The CDR3 runs 13 residues. Trimming took 5 bases from V and 3 from J, leaving 10 bases between them. In germline, CDR1 is SGHTA, CDR2 FQGTGA.

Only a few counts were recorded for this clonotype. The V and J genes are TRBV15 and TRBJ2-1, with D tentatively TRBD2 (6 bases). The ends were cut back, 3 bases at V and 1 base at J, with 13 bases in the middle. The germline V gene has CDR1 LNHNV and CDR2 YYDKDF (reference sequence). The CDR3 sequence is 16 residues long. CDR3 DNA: TGTGCCACCAGCAGCCTTACCGGGAGTTCCTACAATGAGCAGTTCTTC. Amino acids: CATSSLTGSSYNEQFF.

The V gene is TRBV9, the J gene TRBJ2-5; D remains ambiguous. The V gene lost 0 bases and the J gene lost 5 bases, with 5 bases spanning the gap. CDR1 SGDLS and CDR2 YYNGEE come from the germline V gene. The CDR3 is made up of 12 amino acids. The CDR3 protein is CASSVASETQYF. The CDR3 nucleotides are TGTGCCAGCAGCGTAGCGAGTGAGACCCAGTACTTC.

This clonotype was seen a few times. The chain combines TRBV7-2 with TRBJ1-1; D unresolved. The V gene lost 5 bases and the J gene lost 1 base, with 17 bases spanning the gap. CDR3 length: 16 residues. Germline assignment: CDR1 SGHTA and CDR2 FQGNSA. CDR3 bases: TGTGCCAGCAGCCAACCTCGTGGGTCCCCGAACACTGAAGCTTTCTTT. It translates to CASSQPRGSPNTEAFF.

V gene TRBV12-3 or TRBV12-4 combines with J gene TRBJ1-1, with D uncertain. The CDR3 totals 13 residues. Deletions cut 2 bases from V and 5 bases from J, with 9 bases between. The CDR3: CASSLYPGTEAFF. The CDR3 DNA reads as TGTGCCAGCAGTTTATATCCGGGTACTGAAGCTTTCTTT.